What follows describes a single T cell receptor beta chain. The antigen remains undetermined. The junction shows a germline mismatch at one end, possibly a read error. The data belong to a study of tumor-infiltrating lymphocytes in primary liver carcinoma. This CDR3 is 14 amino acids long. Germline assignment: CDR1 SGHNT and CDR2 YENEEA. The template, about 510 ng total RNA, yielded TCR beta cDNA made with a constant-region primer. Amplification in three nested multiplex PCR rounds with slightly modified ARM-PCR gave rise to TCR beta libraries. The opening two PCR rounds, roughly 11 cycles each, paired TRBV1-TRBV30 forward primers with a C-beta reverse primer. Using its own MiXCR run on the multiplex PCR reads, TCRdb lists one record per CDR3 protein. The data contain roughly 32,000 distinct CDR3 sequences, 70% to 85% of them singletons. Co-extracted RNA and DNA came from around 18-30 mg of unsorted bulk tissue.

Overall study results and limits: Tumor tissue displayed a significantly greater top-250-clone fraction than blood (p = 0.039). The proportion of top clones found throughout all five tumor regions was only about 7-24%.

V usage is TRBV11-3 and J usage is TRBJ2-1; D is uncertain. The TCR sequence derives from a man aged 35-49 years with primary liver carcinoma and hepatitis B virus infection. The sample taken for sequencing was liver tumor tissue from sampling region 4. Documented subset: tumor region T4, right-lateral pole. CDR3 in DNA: TGTGCCAGCAGCTTAGGGTTCAGCGACAATGAGCTGTTCTTC. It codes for CASSLGFSDNELFF.